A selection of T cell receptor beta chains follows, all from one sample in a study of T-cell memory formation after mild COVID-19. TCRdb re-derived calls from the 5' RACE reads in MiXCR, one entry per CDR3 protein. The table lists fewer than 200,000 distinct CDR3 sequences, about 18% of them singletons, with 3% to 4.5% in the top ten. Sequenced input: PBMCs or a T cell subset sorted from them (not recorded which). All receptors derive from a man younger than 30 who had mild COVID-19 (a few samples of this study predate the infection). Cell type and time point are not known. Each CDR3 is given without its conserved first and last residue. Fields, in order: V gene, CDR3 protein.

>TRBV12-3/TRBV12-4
ASSFVGGEETQY
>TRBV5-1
ASSKGPTQETQY
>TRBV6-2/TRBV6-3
ASSSGVRYGYT
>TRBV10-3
AISESTENSNQPQH
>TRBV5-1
ASSLSSSYNEQF
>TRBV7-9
ASAGLGGDQPQH
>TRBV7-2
ASSLVGGNTNQPQH
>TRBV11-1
ASSLGGRIWTEAF
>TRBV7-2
ASSWAKGSYEQY
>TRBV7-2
ASSSYRQVYNEQF
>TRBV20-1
SAEPIRSGGYNSPLH
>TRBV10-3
AISALGPRDTQY
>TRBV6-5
ASSRTLYADTQY
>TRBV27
ASSAHSGSYGYT
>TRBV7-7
ASSPRDREDDSNQPQH
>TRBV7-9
ASSASGGAGEQY
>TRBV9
ASSVAPPGLMADTQY
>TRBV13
ASSGQGARGYT
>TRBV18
ASSRAGTLYEQY
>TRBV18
ASSPPPGGEAF
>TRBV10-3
AISESIGGSQETQY
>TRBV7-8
ASSPKRLAGSRHEQF
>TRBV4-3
ASSQAPGSYGYT
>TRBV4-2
ASSAGPGQGMPPLH
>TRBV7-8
ASSSLGTGVRDTIY
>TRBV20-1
SAWGTSGAVGTDTQY
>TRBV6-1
ASTVFSTGYT
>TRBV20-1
SARGGGLNQPQH
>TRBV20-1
SASTSSSNYGYT
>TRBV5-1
ASSLGGDGDTQY
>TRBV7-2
ASSPHPRPNTQY
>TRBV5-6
ASSLGTGLTIYEQY
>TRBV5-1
ASSSRTGSQGELF
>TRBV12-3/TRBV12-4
ASSLFSAGDTDTQY
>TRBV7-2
ASSFLSTGELF
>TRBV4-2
ASSPGTELYEQY
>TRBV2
ASSEWDRGYEQY
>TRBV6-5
ASRTGGTDTQY
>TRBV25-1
ASSQSDFYNEQF
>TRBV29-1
SVGRDGHEKLF
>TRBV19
ASSIASNTEAF
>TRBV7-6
ASSTYRRSNEKLF
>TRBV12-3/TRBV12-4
ASSPGLTVGYT
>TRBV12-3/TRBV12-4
ASSLEGQLGTQY
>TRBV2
ASSDDRVEHEQF
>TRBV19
ASKSGSGGPNTGELF
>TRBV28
ASPQGRTGENSPLH
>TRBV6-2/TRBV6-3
ASSYGLGYQETQY
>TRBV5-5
ASSPQGQGIYEQY
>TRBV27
ASSPRSSYNSPLH
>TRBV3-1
ASSQLSRELF
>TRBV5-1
ASSWGPAGSGNTIY